The 3 T cell receptor beta chains reported below all come from one sample, sequenced in a study of blood T cell repertoires in COVID-19 (dated by TCRdb to about 2020). Libraries were made using the immunoSEQ multiplex PCR assay. TCRdb retrieved this table from immuneACCESS and kept in-frame rearrangements only. Not all clones are present; in checked studies, unresolved V genes account for under half, and no reason is known for the remainder. The sample table lists 26,000 or so clones, 92% of them with a count of one. About 3% of the sample goes to the ten largest clones. Sequenced input: peripheral blood. The receptor set was obtained from a human donor in a cohort sampled during active COVID-19.

V and J are TRBV12-3 or TRBV12-4 and TRBJ2-5; perhaps TRBD2 as D (5 bases). CDR3 length equals 13 residues. V was pared by 3 bases and J by 0 bases, with 5 bases between. The DNA of the CDR3 is TGTGCCAGCAGTTTCGGGGACCAAGAGACCCAGTACTTC. It is translated as CASSFGDQETQYF.

The CDR3 reads CAISDPRDISQPQHF. DNA for the CDR3: TGTGCCATCAGTGATCCCCGGGACATCTCTCAGCCCCAGCATTTT. The rearrangement uses TRBV10-3 and TRBJ1-5, with a tentative D call TRBD1 (6 bases). CDR3 length: 15 residues. Trimming left V 3 bases short and J 6 bases short, with 15 bases between. Germline-derived CDR1 and CDR2 are ENHRY and SYGVKD.

This clone is categorized as medium-sized. This rearrangement joins TRBV5-1 to TRBJ2-2, with 9 positions matching TRBD1. V shed 2 bases, J shed 5 bases, and the junction held 7 bases outside the gene matches. The CDR3 is made up of 16 amino acids. Germline-derived CDR1 and CDR2 are SGHRS and YFSETQ. Written as DNA, the CDR3 is TGCGCCAGCAGCTTACAGGGGGCGCTGTTAACCGGGGAGCTGTTTTTT. The encoded protein is CASSLQGALLTGELFF.